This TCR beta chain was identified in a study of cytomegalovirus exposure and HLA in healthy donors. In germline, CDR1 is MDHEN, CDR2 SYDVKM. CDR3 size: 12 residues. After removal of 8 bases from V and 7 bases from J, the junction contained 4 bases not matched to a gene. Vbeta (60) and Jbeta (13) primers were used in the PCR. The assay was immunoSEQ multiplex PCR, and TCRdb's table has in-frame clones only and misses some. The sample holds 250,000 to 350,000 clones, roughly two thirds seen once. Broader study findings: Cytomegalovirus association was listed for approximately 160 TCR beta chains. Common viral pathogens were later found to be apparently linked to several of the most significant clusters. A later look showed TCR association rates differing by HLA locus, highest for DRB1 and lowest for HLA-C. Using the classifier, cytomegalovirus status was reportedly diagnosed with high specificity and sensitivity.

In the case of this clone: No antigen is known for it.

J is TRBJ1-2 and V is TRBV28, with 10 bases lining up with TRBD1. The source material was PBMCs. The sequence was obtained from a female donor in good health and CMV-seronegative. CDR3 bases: TGTGCCAGCCGGGACAGGGGTTCTGGCTACACCTTC. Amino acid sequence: CASRDRGSGYTF.